This T cell receptor (beta chain) comes out of a study of neurological immune-mediated disorders. Whole-study results and caveats: The level of TCR clonal expansion was highest in patients with HTLV-1-associated myelopathy and lowest in multiple sclerosis, where it fell below the level seen in healthy controls.

Note on this clonotype: Its antigen is as yet unknown.

The unsorted libraries had their origin in 2 million PBMCs stored at -80 C. The CDR3 sequence is 13 residues long. Germline V gene lookup returns CDR1 DFQATT and CDR2 SNEGSKA (reference sequence). V dropped 5 bases and J dropped 2; count of bases not matched to a gene: 4. Synthesis of cDNA was performed by 5'RACE using 10-nucleotide random UMIs. Sequencing of 15-18 subjects in each run yielded over 170 million TCR-beta sequences. TCRdb independently ran MiXCR on the 5' RACE reads; one entry per CDR3 protein. Of under 25,000 distinct CDR3 sequences in the sample, roughly 2.6% were seen once. The specimen sequenced was PBMCs. This chain connects TRBV20-1 to TRBJ2-7; 9 positions match TRBD2. The receptor was isolated from a woman aged 18-29 years with multiple sclerosis. CDR3 in amino acids: CSAALAGTYEQYF. The CDR3 bases are TGCAGTGCTGCTCTAGCGGGGACCTACGAGCAGTACTTC.